This T cell receptor (beta chain) was observed in a study of CD8+CD57+ T cells in acquired aplastic anemia. Study-wide results and caveats: The study identified almost 30 CD8+ CDR3 sequences shared by patients and controls. Levels of CD8+ Simpson's diversity were not significantly distinct in patients versus controls.

This clonotype showed up many times. Its antigen is not known. Genomic DNA templated the TCR beta VDJ and CDR3 profiling. One entry per CDR3 protein results from TCRdb running MiXCR on the reads. The repertoire includes just over 400,000 distinct CDR3 sequences, under 80% of them detected once, and 4% sits in the top ten. This clonotype was sampled from a human donor in good health, serving as a control. The specimen was sorted CD4+, CD8+, or CD8+CD57+ T cells (not recorded which) from PBMCs.

CDR3 region: CASSLVHEETQYF. DNA of the CDR3: TGTGCCAGCAGCTTAGTTCATGAAGAGACCCAGTACTTC. J is TRBJ2-5 and V is TRBV7-9; D ambiguous. Looked up from germline, CDR1 is SEHNR and CDR2 is FQNEAQ (reference sequence). V was clipped by 1 base and J by 3 bases, with 6 bases between them. The length of the CDR3 is 13 residues.